This TCR beta chain was recorded in a study of T cell changes during pregnancy in multiple sclerosis. Assay: immunoSEQ multiplex PCR; the TCRdb copy retains only in-frame clones and omits some. The sample contains around 71,000 clones, 90% to 95% of which appear only once. The germline V gene encodes CDR1 MNHEY and CDR2 SVGAGI. Trimming stripped 6 bases from V and 4 bases from J, with 16 bases between. This CDR3 spans 15 amino acids. The chain couples TRBV6-5 to TRBJ1-5; the D gene is possibly TRBD1 (6 bases). The TCR was taken from a female donor with multiple sclerosis, enrolled in a pregnancy study. The source material was peripheral blood, sampled after pregnancy. The CDR3 coding sequence is TGTGCCAGCAGACGGACCGCTACAGGGAATCAGCCCCAGCATTTT. This translates into CASRRTATGNQPQHF.